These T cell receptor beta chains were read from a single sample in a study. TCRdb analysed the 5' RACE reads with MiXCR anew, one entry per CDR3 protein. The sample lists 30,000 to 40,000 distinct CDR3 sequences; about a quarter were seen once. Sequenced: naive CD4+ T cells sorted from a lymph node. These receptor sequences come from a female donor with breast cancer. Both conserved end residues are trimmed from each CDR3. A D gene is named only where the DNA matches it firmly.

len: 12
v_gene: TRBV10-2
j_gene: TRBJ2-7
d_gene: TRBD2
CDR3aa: ASSEGGSVYEQY

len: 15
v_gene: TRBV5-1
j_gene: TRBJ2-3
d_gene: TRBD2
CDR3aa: ASSSGLAGGSTDTQY

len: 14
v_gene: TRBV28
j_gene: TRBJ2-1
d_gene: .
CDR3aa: ASGVRGQSSYNEQF

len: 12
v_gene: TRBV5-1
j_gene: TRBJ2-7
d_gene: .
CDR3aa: ASSTPTGFGEQY

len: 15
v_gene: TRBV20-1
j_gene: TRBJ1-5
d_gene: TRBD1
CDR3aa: SARWPLTGHSNQPQH

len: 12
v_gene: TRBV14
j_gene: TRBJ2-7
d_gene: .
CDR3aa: ASSQNPTGNEQY

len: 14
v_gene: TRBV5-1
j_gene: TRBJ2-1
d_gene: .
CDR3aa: ASTPGDESSYNEQF

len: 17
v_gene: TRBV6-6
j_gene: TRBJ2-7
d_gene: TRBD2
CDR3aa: ASSYVLGTSGRGTYEQY

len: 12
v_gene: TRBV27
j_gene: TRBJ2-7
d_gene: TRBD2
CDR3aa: ASKKLARSYEQY

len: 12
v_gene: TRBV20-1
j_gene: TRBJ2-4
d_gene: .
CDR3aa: SAGMTPPRNIQY

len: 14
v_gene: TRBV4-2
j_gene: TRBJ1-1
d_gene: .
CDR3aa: ASSQERGRLRAEAF

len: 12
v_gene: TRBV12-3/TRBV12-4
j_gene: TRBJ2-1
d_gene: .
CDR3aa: ASNPGGGVHEQF

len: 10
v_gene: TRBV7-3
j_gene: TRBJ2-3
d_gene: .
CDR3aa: ASSFLGDTQY

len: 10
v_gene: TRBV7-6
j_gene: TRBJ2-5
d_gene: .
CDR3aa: ASSSTQETQY

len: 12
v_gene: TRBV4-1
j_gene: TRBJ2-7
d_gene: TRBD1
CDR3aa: ASSHRDRGYEQY

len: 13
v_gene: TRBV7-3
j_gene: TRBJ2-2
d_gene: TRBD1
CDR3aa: ASSSRGQGSGELF

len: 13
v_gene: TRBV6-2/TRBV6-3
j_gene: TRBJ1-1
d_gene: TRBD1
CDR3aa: ASSYSGTGGTEAF

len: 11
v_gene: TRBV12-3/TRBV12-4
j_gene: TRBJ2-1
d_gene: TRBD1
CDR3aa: ASTWTGLREQF

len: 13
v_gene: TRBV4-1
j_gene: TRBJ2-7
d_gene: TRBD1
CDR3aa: ASSQEVTGGGEQY

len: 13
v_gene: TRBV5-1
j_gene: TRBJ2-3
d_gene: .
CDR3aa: ASSEQGPGTDTQY

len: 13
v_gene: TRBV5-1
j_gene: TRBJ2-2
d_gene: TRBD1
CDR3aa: ASSPRTGGIWELF

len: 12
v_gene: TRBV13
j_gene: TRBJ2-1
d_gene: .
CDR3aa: ASSFGREPFEQF

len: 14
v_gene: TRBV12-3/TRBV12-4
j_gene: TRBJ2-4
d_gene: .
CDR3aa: ASSLGLKAPKNIQY

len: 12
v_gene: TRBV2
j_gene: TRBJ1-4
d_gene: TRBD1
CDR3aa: ASISGTGNEKLF

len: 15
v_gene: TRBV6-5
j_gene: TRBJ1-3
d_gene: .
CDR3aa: ASSYSTGHSSGNTIY